These 18 T cell receptor beta chains share one sample of origin, sequenced in a study of T-cell memory formation after mild COVID-19. TCRdb called the 5' RACE reads again in MiXCR, with one record for every CDR3 protein. There are fewer than 350,000 distinct CDR3 sequences in the sample; 14% occur only once, and roughly 21% lies in the top ten. Source material: PBMCs or a T cell subset sorted from them (not recorded which). The receptors were sampled from a man younger than 35 who had mild COVID-19 (a few samples of this study predate the infection). Cell type and time point are not known.

This clonotype was seen a few times. J is TRBJ1-4 and V is TRBV15; D uncertain. The CDR3 is 12 residues long. Germline V gene data show CDR1 as LNHNV and CDR2 as YYDKDF (reference sequence). V gave up 5 bases and J gave up 8 bases, with 9 bases separating them. DNA for the CDR3: TGTGCCACCAGCCCCCCCCGGGAAAAACTGTTTTTT. Translation gives CATSPPREKLFF.

This clonotype was counted between two and nine times. The chain is built from TRBV2 and TRBJ1-1; D gene uncertain. V was pared by 5 bases and J by 6 bases, with 16 bases between. Looked up from germline, CDR1 is SNHLY and CDR2 is FYNNEI. The CDR3 consists of 14 residues. Here the CDR3 reads CASSPGGEGPEAFF. CDR3 nucleotides: TGTGCCAGCAGTCCAGGAGGTGAGGGCCCTGAAGCTTTCTTT.

This clonotype was observed a handful of times. This chain uses TRBV9 with TRBJ1-1, with TRBD1 matching 7 bases. The CDR3 extends over 15 amino acids. V trimming: 4 bases; J trimming: 1 base; junction bases outside the gene matches: 7. Germline CDR1 reads SGDLS; CDR2 reads YYNGEE. The DNA of the CDR3 is TGTGCCAGCAGCAAGGGACAGACCCCGAACACTGAAGCTTTCTTT. It is translated as CASSKGQTPNTEAFF.

This clonotype was seen a handful of times. The chain combines TRBV6-5 with TRBJ2-3; D not certain. Germline CDR1 MNHEY, CDR2 SVGAGI. The CDR3 consists of 13 residues. Trimming pared 6 bases from V and 7 bases from J, leaving 14 bases between. The CDR3 nucleotides read TGTGCCAGCAGCCCACCAGGCGCTCATACGCAGTATTTT. Amino acid sequence: CASSPPGAHTQYF.

The CDR3 DNA sequence: TGTGCCAGCAGTTTTGGCGGGGGGATGTACGAGCAGTACTTC. Its protein is CASSFGGGMYEQYF. This sequence joins TRBV27 and TRBJ2-7, with TRBD2 identical over 8 bases. The CDR3 sequence is 14 residues long. The trim removed 3 bases at V and 4 bases at J, leaving 5 bases unmatched. Germline-derived CDR1 and CDR2 are MNHEY and SMNVEV (reference sequence).

This clonotype was counted a few times. The genes are TRBV5-1 and TRBJ2-5; D may correspond to TRBD1 or TRBD2 (5 bases each). V lost 4 bases and J 5 bases, leaving 15 bases between the germline ends. This CDR3 contains 14 residues. The germline gives CDR1 SGHRS, CDR2 YFSETQ. The CDR3 loop is CASSPGPTRETQYF. As DNA, the CDR3 is TGCGCCAGCAGCCCGGGACCGACCAGGGAGACCCAGTACTTC.

This clonotype was observed a handful of times. The V call is TRBV4-3, the J call TRBJ2-3, with a tentative D call TRBD2 (5 bases). CDR1 and CDR2 from the germline V gene are LGHNA and YSLEER. V lost 3 bases to trimming and J lost 4 bases, with 14 bases between them. The CDR3 runs to 15 residues. CDR3 in amino acids: CASSQGAFQPDTQYF. The CDR3 coding sequence is TGCGCCAGCAGCCAGGGAGCCTTTCAACCAGATACGCAGTATTTT.

This clonotype was seen repeatedly, ten times or more. The chain links TRBV4-1 to TRBJ2-7; D call uncertain. The CDR3 spans 15 residues. Trimming took 3 bases from V and 1 from J, leaving 13 bases between them. The germline gives CDR1 MGHRA, CDR2 YSYEKL. The CDR3 nucleotides are TGCGCCAGCAGCCACAGTACTGGTTGGTCCTACGAGCAGTACTTC. Translated: CASSHSTGWSYEQYF.

This clonotype was observed a few times. The chain links TRBV7-9 to TRBJ2-5, with D possibly being TRBD2 (6 bases). Trimming shortened V by 7 bases and J by 1 base, and 19 bases separated the two germline ends. Germline V lookup: CDR1 SEHNR, CDR2 FQNEAQ (reference sequence). This CDR3 region has 16 residues. Here the CDR3 reads CASISADGGSQETQYF. CDR3 in DNA: TGTGCCAGCATATCGGCGGACGGGGGATCCCAAGAGACCCAGTACTTC.

The genes are TRBV20-1 and TRBJ2-3; 9 positions match TRBD1. The length of the CDR3 is 13 residues. Trimming took 5 bases from V and 8 from J; bases not matched to a gene: 8. Germline CDR1 DFQATT, CDR2 SNEGSKA (reference sequence). CDR3 in amino acids: CSAPDRGLPTQYF. The CDR3 nucleotides read TGCAGTGCTCCGGACAGGGGACTCCCTACGCAGTATTTT.

At least ten counts were recorded for this clonotype. This chain uses TRBV12-3 or TRBV12-4 with TRBJ2-3; D might be TRBD2 (6 bases). The ends were cut back, 3 bases at V and 2 bases at J, with 12 bases in the middle. The CDR3 has 15 residues. This chain's CDR3 is CASSLLGGLTDTQYF. CDR3 sequence (DNA): TGTGCCAGCAGTTTGCTTGGGGGACTCACAGATACGCAGTATTTT.

The sample holds a few counts of this clonotype. The CDR3 bases are TGTGCCAGCAGGGTTCCTAGTAACTATGGCTACACCTTC. This codes for CASRVPSNYGYTF. The genes are TRBV2 and TRBJ1-2; D is uncertain. Between the trimmed V and J ends, which lost 6 bases and 1 base, there was a span of 9 bases. Germline CDR1 and CDR2: SNHLY and FYNNEI. The CDR3 spans 13 residues.

The V and J genes are TRBV4-2 and TRBJ1-2; D is unresolved. V was shortened by 0 bases and J by 2 bases, with 10 bases between the two germline ends. The CDR3 is made up of 15 amino acids. CDR1 is LGHNA, CDR2 YNFKEQ, per germline. The DNA for the CDR3 is TGTGCCAGCAGCCAAGATGGACGGTGGAACTATGGCTACACCTTC. Translated, it gives CASSQDGRWNYGYTF.

This sequence joins TRBV29-1 and TRBJ1-1, with a tentative D call TRBD1 (6 bases). The CDR3 sequence is 16 residues long. Trimming left V 7 bases short and J 3 bases short, with 24 bases between. Germline CDR1 is SQVTM and CDR2 is ANQGSEA. The CDR3 DNA sequence: TGCAGCGCCGGGGTCCAGGGACACCCCCGGGACACTGAAGCTTTCTTT. Its translation is CSAGVQGHPRDTEAFF.

This clonotype has a handful of counts. This sequence joins TRBV3-1 and TRBJ2-1, with 9 positions matching TRBD2. CDR1 and CDR2 from the germline V gene are LGHDT and YNNKEL (reference sequence). This CDR3 spans 18 amino acids. V trimming: 0 bases; J trimming: 3 bases; junction bases outside the gene matches: 9. CDR3 sequence reads: CASSQDLRRGGLYNEQFF. The CDR3 region has the DNA TGTGCCAGCAGCCAAGATCTTAGGCGGGGGGGCCTCTACAATGAGCAGTTCTTC.

This clonotype was detected a few times. The V gene is TRBV5-1, the J gene TRBJ1-5, with 7 bases identical to TRBD1. The CDR3 spans 15 residues. Germline V CDR1 and CDR2: SGHRS, YFSETQ. J was trimmed by 9 bases and V by 2 bases; bases with no gene match: 11. As DNA, the CDR3 is TGCGCCAGCAGCTTCGACAGGGCCTCCCCGGGGCCCCAGCATTTT. Translation gives CASSFDRASPGPQHF.

The chain recombines TRBV9 with TRBJ1-6, with D maybe TRBD1 (5 bases). Trimming shortened V by 0 bases and J by 7 bases, and 8 bases separated the two germline ends. Per germline, CDR1 SGDLS and CDR2 YYNGEE. CDR3 length: 14 residues. The DNA of the CDR3 is TGTGCCAGCAGCGTAGGGGGCATGAATTCACCCCTCCACTTT. This sequence encodes CASSVGGMNSPLHF.

The chain recombines TRBV7-9 with TRBJ2-7, with D perhaps matching TRBD2 (5 bases). Germline CDR1 and CDR2: SEHNR and FQNEAQ (reference sequence). This CDR3 spans 14 amino acids. The V and J ends lost 1 base and 10 bases respectively, with 17 bases between them. Here the CDR3 reads CASSLGTRGFLQYV. CDR3 in DNA: TGTGCCAGCAGCTTAGGGACCCGGGGATTCCTACAGTACGTC.